This T cell receptor beta chain was identified in a study of blood T cell repertoires in COVID-19. Germline V gene lookup returns CDR1 KGHSH and CDR2 LQKENI. Trimming pared 6 bases from V and 6 bases from J, leaving 20 bases between. This CDR3 spans 15 amino acids. Under the authors' procedure: Reference gene primer amplification gave estimated nucleated cell counts. Sequencing used immunoSEQ multiplex PCR; TCRdb keeps in-frame clones, though not all of them. V and J calls and clone size are those listed in that table; D and trimming were worked out from the DNA. The table lists some 250,000 clones, 91% of them singletons, with more than 1% in the top ten.

Sequencing used PBMCs or T cells enriched from blood (not recorded which). The TCR originated in a human donor in a cohort exposed to, infected with or recovered from COVID-19 (not recorded which). The donor label of this sample is uncertain. J is TRBJ1-1 and V is TRBV18; no firm D call. The CDR3 here is CASSHKGGLVAEAFF. The CDR3 nucleotides read TGTGCCAGCTCGCACAAAGGAGGTTTGGTAGCTGAAGCTTTCTTT.